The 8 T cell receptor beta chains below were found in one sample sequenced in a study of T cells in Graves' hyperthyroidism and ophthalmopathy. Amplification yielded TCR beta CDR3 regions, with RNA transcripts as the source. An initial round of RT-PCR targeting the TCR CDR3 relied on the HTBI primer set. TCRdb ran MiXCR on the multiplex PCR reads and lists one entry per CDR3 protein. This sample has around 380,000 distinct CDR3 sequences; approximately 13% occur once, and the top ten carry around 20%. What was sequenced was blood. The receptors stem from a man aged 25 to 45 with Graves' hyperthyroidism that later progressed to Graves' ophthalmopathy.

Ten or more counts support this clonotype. Here the CDR3 DNA reads TGCAGTGCTCCGGGCGGGGGGCCGAACAATGAGCAGTTCTTC. Translating it yields CSAPGGGPNNEQFF. The rearrangement uses TRBV20-1 and TRBJ2-1; 8 nucleotides match TRBD2. The germline V gene encodes CDR1 DFQATT and CDR2 SNEGSKA (reference sequence). The CDR3 is 14 amino acids. V was clipped by 5 bases and J by 5 bases; unmatched bases: 8.

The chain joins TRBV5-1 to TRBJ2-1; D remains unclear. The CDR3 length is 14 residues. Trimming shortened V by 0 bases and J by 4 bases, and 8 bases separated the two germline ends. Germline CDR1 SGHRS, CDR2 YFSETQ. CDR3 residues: CASSLDGQYNEQFF. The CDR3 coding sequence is TGCGCCAGCAGCTTGGATGGCCAGTACAATGAGCAGTTCTTC.

The CDR3 protein is CSARGATGELFF. The CDR3, as DNA: TGCAGTGCTAGAGGCGCCACCGGGGAGCTGTTTTTT. The chain links TRBV20-1 to TRBJ2-2; D gene unclear. V was shortened by 1 base and J by 4 bases, with 4 bases between the two germline ends. Germline CDR1 is DFQATT and CDR2 is SNEGSKA (reference sequence). CDR3 length equals 12 residues.

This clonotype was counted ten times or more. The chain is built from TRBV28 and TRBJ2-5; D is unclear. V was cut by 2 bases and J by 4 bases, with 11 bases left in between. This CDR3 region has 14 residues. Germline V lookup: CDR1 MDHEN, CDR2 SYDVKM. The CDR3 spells CASSLGLDGETQYF. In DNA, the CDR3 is TGTGCCAGCAGTTTAGGATTAGACGGAGAGACCCAGTACTTC. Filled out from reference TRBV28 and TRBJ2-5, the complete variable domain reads DVKVTQSSRYLVKRTGEKVFLECVQDMDHENMFWYRQDPGLGLRLIYFSYDVKMKEKGDIPEGYSVSREKKERFSLILESASTNQTSMYLCASSLGLDGETQYFGPGTRLLVL.

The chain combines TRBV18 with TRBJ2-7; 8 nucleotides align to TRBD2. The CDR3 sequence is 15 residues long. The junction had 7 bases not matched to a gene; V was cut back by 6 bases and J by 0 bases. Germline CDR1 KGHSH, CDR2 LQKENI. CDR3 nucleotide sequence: TGTGCCAGCTCCGCGGGGGGATCGTACTCCTACGAGCAGTACTTC. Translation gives CASSAGGSYSYEQYF.

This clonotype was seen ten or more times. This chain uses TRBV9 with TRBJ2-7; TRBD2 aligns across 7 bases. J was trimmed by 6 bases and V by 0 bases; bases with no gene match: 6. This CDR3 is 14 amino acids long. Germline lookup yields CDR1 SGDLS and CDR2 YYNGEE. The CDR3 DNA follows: TGTGCCAGCAGCGTAGATGGGGGGAGGGGCGAGCAGTACTTC. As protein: CASSVDGGRGEQYF.

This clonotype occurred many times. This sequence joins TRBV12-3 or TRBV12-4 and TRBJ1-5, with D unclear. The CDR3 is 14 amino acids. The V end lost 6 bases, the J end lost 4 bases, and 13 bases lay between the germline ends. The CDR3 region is CASSQSWENQPQHF. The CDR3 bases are TGTGCCAGCAGCCAATCGTGGGAGAATCAGCCCCAGCATTTT.

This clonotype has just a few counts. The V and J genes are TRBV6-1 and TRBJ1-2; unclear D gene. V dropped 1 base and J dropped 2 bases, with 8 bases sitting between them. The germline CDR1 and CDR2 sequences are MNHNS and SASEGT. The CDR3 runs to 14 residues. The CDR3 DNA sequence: TGTGCCAGCAGTGAAGTGGTAGGGAACTATGGCTACACCTTC. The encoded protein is CASSEVVGNYGYTF.